A single sample is the source of the 26 T cell receptor beta chains below, sequenced in a study of identical twins. TCRdb reanalysed the 5' RACE reads using MiXCR and keeps one entry per CDR3 protein. The table has roughly 770,000 distinct CDR3 sequences, roughly 18% seen once. This sample also appeared in a second study, on T cells expressing NK-cell markers.

The sequencing input was PBMCs. The origin of the receptors is a woman in her late teens or twenties in good health.

The chain carries TRBV5-6 and TRBJ2-5, with 7 bases fitting TRBD1. CDR1 and CDR2 from the germline V gene are SGHDT and YYEEEE. This CDR3 spans 16 amino acids. Losses at the gene ends were 6 bases for V and 5 bases for J; bases not matched to a gene: 16. The DNA for the CDR3 is TGTGCCAGCATCGGACTCGACAGGGCCATGGGGGAGACCCAGTACTTC. Translation gives CASIGLDRAMGETQYF.

This clonotype was seen more than once but under ten times. The gene calls are TRBV12-3 or TRBV12-4 and TRBJ2-3; 8 bases are a match to TRBD2. The CDR3 is 16 amino acids. V lost 6 bases, J lost 2 bases, and 10 bases stayed unmatched. CDR3 DNA: TGTGCCAGCAGCCCGATGGAGCGGGGGAACACAGATACGCAGTATTTT. It translates to CASSPMERGNTDTQYF.

This rearrangement joins TRBV24-1 to TRBJ2-3; 10 bases align to TRBD1. Germline loops: CDR1 KGHDR, CDR2 SFDVKD. The junction had 4 bases not matched to a gene; V was cut back by 4 bases and J by 4 bases. CDR3 length: 15 amino acids. CDR3 nucleotide sequence: TGTGCCACCAGTGACCGACAGGGGGCGTCAGATACGCAGTATTTT. Translating it yields CATSDRQGASDTQYF.

The table lists this clonotype with a count of one. The genes are TRBV20-1 and TRBJ2-3; 7 bases map to TRBD2. The V gene end was trimmed by 6 bases and the J gene end by 5 bases; junction bases not matched to a gene: 8. In germline, CDR1 is DFQATT, CDR2 SNEGSKA (reference sequence). This CDR3 spans 13 amino acids. CDR3 protein: CSAGGRALDTQYF. The CDR3 DNA sequence: TGCAGTGCGGGTGGGAGGGCCCTAGATACGCAGTATTTT.

The chain combines TRBV9 with TRBJ1-2, with no clear D. V lost 2 bases and J lost 3, with 14 bases in between. Germline assignment: CDR1 SGDLS and CDR2 YYNGEE. The CDR3 loop spans 15 amino acids. CDR3 in amino acids: CASSVLNSIDYGYTF. CDR3 DNA: TGTGCCAGCAGCGTCCTTAATTCGATCGACTATGGCTACACCTTC.

V is TRBV20-1 and J is TRBJ2-1; D is perhaps TRBD1 (5 bases). The V end lost 5 bases, the J end lost 10 bases, and 12 bases lay between the germline ends. This CDR3 is 11 amino acids long. The germline V gene encodes CDR1 DFQATT and CDR2 SNEGSKA (reference sequence). The CDR3 protein is CSASEQGEQFF. The CDR3 region has the DNA TGCAGTGCTTCCGAGCAGGGAGAGCAGTTCTTC.

The V call is TRBV23-1, the J call TRBJ1-6; 10 nucleotides align to TRBD1. TRBV23-1 is recorded as an ORF, its role being uncertain. The CDR3 has 17 residues. V dropped 3 bases and J dropped 9; count of bases not matched to a gene: 11. CDR3 protein: CASSHRPDRGLGSPLHF. The DNA for the CDR3 is TGCGCCAGCAGTCATCGACCCGACAGGGGGCTCGGTTCACCCCTCCACTTT.

This rearrangement joins TRBV20-1 to TRBJ2-3; D is possibly TRBD1 (5 bases). Germline values: CDR1 DFQATT, CDR2 SNEGSKA (reference sequence). Trimming took 3 bases from V and 2 from J, leaving 6 bases between them. The CDR3 has 12 residues. This CDR3 is CSARGLTDTQYF. Here the CDR3 DNA reads TGCAGTGCTAGGGGGCTCACAGATACGCAGTATTTT.

There are a few counts of this clonotype. The chain links TRBV20-1 to TRBJ2-1; a weak D match, TRBD2 (5 bases). The V end lost 6 bases, the J end lost 7 bases, and 19 bases lay between the germline ends. Germline V gene sequence: CDR1 DFQATT, CDR2 SNEGSKA (reference sequence). The CDR3 sequence is 14 residues long. CDR3 region: CSAEEDSPWNEQFF. CDR3 sequence (DNA): TGCAGTGCCGAGGAGGACTCCCCCTGGAATGAGCAGTTCTTC.

V is TRBV18 and J is TRBJ2-1; 8 bases line up with TRBD2. The CDR3 spans 15 residues. The germline CDR1 and CDR2 sequences are KGHSH and LQKENI. The junction had 8 bases not matched to a gene; V was cut back by 2 bases and J by 8 bases. The CDR3 spells CASSPIERERDEQFF. CDR3 bases: TGTGCCAGCTCACCAATCGAGCGGGAGCGCGATGAGCAGTTCTTC.

This clonotype was counted many times. The chain has TRBV7-8 and TRBJ1-6, with 11 bases aligning to TRBD1. The CDR3 is made up of 16 amino acids. V gave up 5 bases and J gave up 5 bases; unmatched junction bases: 5. CDR1 is SGHVS and CDR2 is FQNEAQ in the germline V gene. The CDR3 is CASSGTGGNNNSPLHF. As DNA, the CDR3 is TGTGCCAGCAGCGGGACAGGGGGTAACAATAATTCACCCCTCCACTTT.

About this clonotype: Sequence at one end of the junction differs from germline and may be a read error. The chain joins TRBV19 to TRBJ1-1; D is uncertain. There are 12 residues in the CDR3. Germline-derived CDR1 and CDR2 are LNHDA and SQIVND (reference sequence). The CDR3 nucleotides are TGTGTCAGTGGAAACTTGGGGTTTGAAGCTTTCTTT. This gives the protein CVSGNLGFEAFF.

This CDR3 is CASSSDNHSNQPQHF. CDR3 DNA sequence: TGTGCCAGCAGTTCAGACAACCATAGCAATCAGCCCCAGCATTTT. The rearrangement uses TRBV6-1 and TRBJ1-5; D not certain. Trimming shortened V by 5 bases and J by 0 bases, and 11 bases separated the two germline ends. Germline lookup yields CDR1 MNHNS and CDR2 SASEGT. CDR3 length: 15 residues.

This clonotype was seen a few times. The chain couples TRBV12-3 or TRBV12-4 to TRBJ1-2; no definite D call. V gave up 2 bases and J gave up 0 bases, with 13 bases separating them. The CDR3 length is 16 residues. CDR3 DNA sequence: TGTGCCAGCAGTTTATATTACGACGGAGCTAACTATGGCTACACCTTC. Translated, it gives CASSLYYDGANYGYTF.

This clonotype was detected only a few times. V is TRBV9 and J is TRBJ2-2; 9 positions agree with TRBD2. CDR1 is SGDLS, CDR2 YYNGEE, per germline. The CDR3 runs to 14 residues. V lost 7 bases and J lost 1; bases outside the gene matches: 2. CDR3 nucleotides: TGTGCCAGCCGACTAGCGGTGAACACCGGGGAGCTGTTTTTT. Translating it yields CASRLAVNTGELFF.

The chain has TRBV6-1 and TRBJ1-2; D remains unclear. Per germline, CDR1 MNHNS and CDR2 SASEGT. The V end was cut by 5 bases, the J end by 2 bases, with 9 bases between. The length of the CDR3 is 13 residues. CDR3 loop: CASSRGLNYGYTF. Here the CDR3 DNA reads TGTGCCAGCAGTCGCGGACTAAACTATGGCTACACCTTC.

CDR3 sequence: CSACRPLAGDSYEQYF. Here the CDR3 DNA reads TGCAGTGCTTGCCGCCCTCTAGCGGGGGACAGCTACGAGCAGTACTTC. J is TRBJ2-7 and V is TRBV20-1; 10 bases are shared with TRBD2. Germline assignment: CDR1 DFQATT and CDR2 SNEGSKA (reference sequence). Trimming removed 5 bases from V and 3 bases from J; junction bases left unmatched: 13. CDR3 length equals 16 residues.

The chain is built from TRBV7-8 and TRBJ2-1, with 7 bases aligning to TRBD2. With V trimmed by 7 bases and J by 0 bases, 9 bases remained unmatched. The germline V gene has CDR1 SGHVS and CDR2 FQNEAQ. The CDR3 has 16 residues. The CDR3 protein is CASTPAAGSSYNEQFF. In nucleotides, the CDR3 is TGTGCCAGCACTCCCGCAGCGGGGAGCTCCTACAATGAGCAGTTCTTC.

The chain is built from TRBV12-3 or TRBV12-4 and TRBJ1-1; no firm D call. V lost 6 bases, J lost 4 bases, and 12 bases lay in between. The CDR3 spans 13 residues. The CDR3 nucleotides read TGTGCCAGCAGGCGTGACGAACCCACTGAAGCTTTCTTT. Encoded protein: CASRRDEPTEAFF.

This clonotype was seen only a few times. The V call is TRBV5-1, the J call TRBJ1-2, with a tentative D call TRBD1 (6 bases). The V gene's germline CDR1 is SGHRS and CDR2 YFSETQ. V lost 4 bases, J lost 4 bases, and 17 bases lay in between. CDR3 length: 15 amino acids. CDR3 protein: CASSIGTYLSYGYTF. The CDR3 region has the DNA TGCGCCAGCAGCATAGGGACATACCTCAGCTATGGCTACACCTTC. Combining the CDR3 with reference TRBV5-1 and TRBJ1-2 gives the whole variable domain KAGVTQTPRYLIKTRGQQVTLSCSPISGHRSVSWYQQTPGQGLQFLFEYFSETQRNKGNFPGRFSGRQFSNSRSEMNVSTLELGDSALYLCASSIGTYLSYGYTFGSGTRLTVV.

This clonotype was detected only a few times. This chain links TRBV7-6 with TRBJ2-1, with 14 bases lining up with TRBD2. The CDR3 contains 18 residues. J gave up 8 bases and V 5 bases, and 14 bases lay outside the gene matches. Germline CDR1 is SGHVS and CDR2 is FNYEAQ. CDR3: CASSKTSGGAPFTYEQFF. CDR3 DNA sequence: TGTGCCAGCAGCAAGACTAGCGGGGGGGCCCCTTTTACATATGAGCAGTTCTTC.

This clonotype came up a few times. V gene TRBV4-3 combines with J gene TRBJ2-1; perhaps TRBD2 as D (5 bases). The V gene's germline CDR1 is LGHNA and CDR2 YSLEER. The CDR3 consists of 15 residues. Trimming shortened V by 1 base and J by 5 bases, and 12 bases separated the two germline ends. CDR3 nucleotides: TGCGCCAGCAGCCAAGGAAACGGGGTCCACAATGAGCAGTTCTTC. This sequence encodes CASSQGNGVHNEQFF.

The V and J genes are TRBV29-1 and TRBJ2-2; D call uncertain. Deletions cut 7 bases from V and 6 bases from J, with 15 bases between. CDR3 size: 13 residues. Germline loops: CDR1 SQVTM, CDR2 ANQGSEA. The CDR3: CSGMSGYPGELFF. The CDR3 DNA sequence: TGCAGCGGAATGTCGGGTTACCCCGGGGAGCTGTTTTTT.

The chain joins TRBV5-1 to TRBJ2-2, with a weak D call TRBD1 (6 bases). V was shortened by 0 bases and J by 1 base, with 13 bases between the two germline ends. CDR1 is SGHRS and CDR2 is YFSETQ in the germline V gene. CDR3 length: 17 residues. The CDR3 reads CASSLVGRGENTGELFF. The CDR3 DNA is TGCGCCAGCAGCTTGGTGGGCAGGGGTGAGAACACCGGGGAGCTGTTTTTT.

This clonotype has only a few counts. The rearrangement links TRBV29-1 to TRBJ2-5; unclear D gene. V was clipped by 4 bases and J by 5 bases, with 11 bases between them. The CDR3 is made up of 12 amino acids. Per germline, CDR1 SQVTM and CDR2 ANQGSEA. The CDR3 DNA reads TGCAGCGTTGCATTGCCTGGGGAGACCCAGTACTTC. Its protein product is CSVALPGETQYF. The full variable domain, its missing parts supplied by reference TRBV29-1 and TRBJ2-5, is SAVISQKPSRDICQRGTSLTIQCQVDSQVTMMFWYRQQPGQSLTLIATANQGSEATYESGFVIDKFPISRPNLTFSTLTVSNMSPEDSSIYLCSVALPGETQYFGPGTRLLVL.

This clonotype was recorded a few times. The V and J genes are TRBV20-1 and TRBJ2-5; 10 positions agree with TRBD1. There are 15 residues in the CDR3. V shed 3 bases, J shed 4 bases, and the junction held 8 bases outside the gene matches. Looked up from germline, CDR1 is DFQATT and CDR2 is SNEGSKA (reference sequence). CDR3: CSARGATGGLETQYF. CDR3 nucleotides: TGCAGTGCTAGGGGGGCGACAGGGGGCCTAGAGACCCAGTACTTC.